The source of this TCR beta chain is a study of T cell responses to AZD1222 COVID-19 vaccine. About the study: Second-dose schedules of about 4 or about 12 weeks were combined.

V lost 6 bases, J lost 0 bases, and 7 bases stayed unmatched. From germline, CDR1 is MNHEY and CDR2 SMNVEV (reference sequence). The CDR3 runs 17 residues. Study observations and caveats: Reports indicate that nearly half of spike-specific TCRs are directed at unmutated variant regions. Donors, mostly white British, included more females; clonal diversity was possibly underestimated. Only a handful of AZD1222 recipients tested seropositive at baseline.

By its share, this clone is medium-sized. Its cognate antigen is unknown. Generated by immunoSEQ multiplex PCR, the TCRdb table keeps only in-frame clones and is missing some. The sample has 90,000 to 150,000 clones, 75% to 90% seen once; the top ten hold 2.4%. The sample consisted of peripheral blood, taken on day 0 of AZD1222 vaccination. The sequence was collected from an adult in good health. V gene TRBV27 combines with J gene TRBJ1-3; TRBD1 agrees at 11 bases. Written as DNA, the CDR3 is TGTGCCAGCAGGGGCGGGACAGGGGGACTCTCTGGAAACACCATATATTTT. This sequence encodes CASRGGTGGLSGNTIYF.